This T cell receptor beta chain is drawn from a study of response to subunit inactivated influenza vaccine. This clonotype was counted only a few times. The antigen remains undetermined. The CDR3 sequence is 13 residues long. Germline V lookup: CDR1 MDHEN, CDR2 SYDVKM. V was trimmed by 9 bases and J by 7 bases, leaving 19 bases between them. Study-wide results and limits: A suggestion made by the authors is that each seasonal influenza vaccination recruits few new T cells.

TCRdb used MiXCR to reprocess the RT-PCR reads, holding one entry per CDR3 protein. The sample lists about 830,000 distinct CDR3 sequences; around 18% were seen once. Sequences were derived from PBMCs from blood, sampled approximately 5 days after vaccination. This TCR was sampled from a man between 50 and 59 years old who received an inactivated influenza vaccine. The V and J genes are TRBV28 and TRBJ2-7, with D perhaps TRBD2 (7 bases). The CDR3 region is CASTRVGGAEQYF. In nucleotides, the CDR3 is TGTGCCAGTACTAGAGTGGGGGGGGCTGAGCAGTACTTC.